These 15 T cell receptor beta chains were all obtained from the same sample, sequenced in a study of T-cell reconstitution after alpha-beta-depleted transplantation in children. Preparation of the TCRbeta library was carried out with unique molecular identifiers. TCRdb used MiXCR to reprocess the PCR reads, holding one entry per CDR3 protein. The sample holds about 610,000 distinct CDR3 sequences; roughly a tenth are singletons and the top ten take roughly 4%. This specimen was PBMCs from the stem cell graft donor, taken from the stem cell graft. These receptors came from a human donor who donated a stem cell graft to a child with acute myeloid leukemia.

V gene TRBV5-1 combines with J gene TRBJ1-1; the D is unclear. The germline V gene has CDR1 SGHRS and CDR2 YFSETQ. The CDR3 length is 14 residues. V lost 3 bases and J 1 base, leaving 10 bases between the germline ends. CDR3 DNA: TGCGCCAGCAGCTCCCCTTCCGGGAACACTGAAGCTTTCTTT. Its translation is CASSSPSGNTEAFF.

CDR3 region: CASSLARTEQYF. The DNA of the CDR3 is TGTGCCAGCAGCTTAGCGCGTACCGAGCAGTACTTC. The chain uses TRBV7-9 and TRBJ2-7; no clear D. The CDR3 is made up of 12 amino acids. The V gene's germline CDR1 is SEHNR and CDR2 FQNEAQ (reference sequence). Trimming removed 0 bases at V and 6 bases at J, with 6 bases between. The entire variable domain, with the rest obtained from reference TRBV7-9 and TRBJ2-7, is as follows: DTGVSQNPRHKITKRGQNVTFRCDPISEHNRLYWYRQTLGQGPEFLTYFQNEAQLEKSRLLSDRFSAERPKGSFSTLEIQRTEQGDSAMYLCASSLARTEQYFGPGTRLTVT.

This clonotype was counted a few times. In DNA, the CDR3 is TGTGCCAGCAGTAAACCGGGGACCAATACGCAGTATTTT. It codes for CASSKPGTNTQYF. The chain joins TRBV6-2 or TRBV6-3 to TRBJ2-3; D possibly matches TRBD1 or TRBD2 (5 bases each). The ends were cut back, 5 bases at V and 7 bases at J, with 13 bases in the middle. This CDR3 has 13 residues. Per the germline V gene, CDR1 is MNHEY and CDR2 is SVGEGT.

A few counts support this clonotype. J is TRBJ2-1 and V is TRBV5-1; TRBD1 agrees at 9 bases. This CDR3 has 14 amino acids. Germline V gene data show CDR1 as SGHRS and CDR2 as YFSETQ. V was clipped by 0 bases and J by 9 bases; unmatched bases: 4. Written as DNA, the CDR3 is TGCGCCAGCAGCTTGGACACAGGGGGCACTGAGCAGTTCTTC. As protein: CASSLDTGGTEQFF.

The chain joins TRBV4-3 to TRBJ2-1, with D uncertain. From germline, CDR1 is LGHNA and CDR2 YSLEER. This CDR3 is built from 15 residues. Trimming removed 3 bases from V and 6 bases from J, with 15 bases in between. The DNA of the CDR3 is TGCGCCAGCAGCCAGACCCAAGTAGACCGCAATGAGCAGTTCTTC. Its protein is CASSQTQVDRNEQFF.

The rearrangement uses TRBV29-1 and TRBJ1-2, with D perhaps matching TRBD1 (6 bases). The CDR3 is 13 amino acids. The germline V gene has CDR1 SQVTM and CDR2 ANQGSEA. V lost 8 bases and J 2 bases, leaving 15 bases between the germline ends. The CDR3: CSYREGGNYGYTF. The CDR3, as DNA: TGCAGCTACCGAGAGGGGGGGAACTATGGCTACACCTTC.

This clonotype was counted at least ten times. The chain recombines TRBV29-1 with TRBJ1-1; 7 bases align to TRBD1. The germline V gene encodes CDR1 SQVTM and CDR2 ANQGSEA. V shed 4 bases, J shed 1 base, and the junction held 3 bases outside the gene matches. This CDR3 comprises 13 residues. CDR3 bases: TGCAGCGTTGCTAGGACAGGGAACACTGAAGCTTTCTTT. Its protein is CSVARTGNTEAFF.

This clonotype was counted only a few times. The chain uses TRBV28 and TRBJ2-3, with TRBD2 identical over 10 bases. CDR3 length: 12 amino acids. CDR1 and CDR2 from the germline V gene are MDHEN and SYDVKM. Here the CDR3 reads CAAGGPSDTQYF. CDR3 sequence (DNA): TGTGCAGCGGGAGGGCCCTCAGATACGCAGTATTTT.

This clonotype turned up a few times. This chain connects TRBV20-1 to TRBJ1-2; TRBD1 aligns across 7 bases. After removal of 5 bases from V and 4 bases from J, the junction contained 10 bases not matched to a gene. Germline CDR1 DFQATT, CDR2 SNEGSKA (reference sequence). The CDR3 spans 14 residues. The CDR3 nucleotides read TGCAGTGCTTTGCCCGACAGGGTGGCCTATGGCTACACCTTC. This gives the protein CSALPDRVAYGYTF.

This sequence joins TRBV11-1 and TRBJ2-3; TRBD2 matches 16 bases. The CDR3 extends over 19 amino acids. V trimming: 5 bases; J trimming: 2 bases; junction bases outside the gene matches: 10. The germline V gene has CDR1 SGHAT and CDR2 FQDESV (reference sequence). CDR3 amino acids: CASSPGLAGGPGVTDTQYF. The CDR3 DNA reads as TGTGCCAGCAGCCCGGGACTAGCGGGAGGGCCGGGGGTCACAGATACGCAGTATTTT. Variable domain in full (rest from reference TRBV11-1 and TRBJ2-3): EAEVAQSPRYKITEKSQAVAFWCDPISGHATLYWYRQILGQGPELLVQFQDESVVDDSQLPKDRFSAERLKGVDSTLKIQPAELGDSAMYLCASSPGLAGGPGVTDTQYFGPGTRLTVL.

The table lists this clonotype with a few counts. The chain employs TRBV7-2 and TRBJ2-2; TRBD2 matches 8 bases. With V trimmed by 11 bases and J by 5 bases, 4 bases remained unmatched. This CDR3 spans 12 amino acids. Germline lookup yields CDR1 SGHTA and CDR2 FQGNSA. CDR3 loop: CAFRGGTGELFF. For the CDR3, the DNA is TGTGCCTTCCGGGGGGGGACCGGGGAGCTGTTTTTT.

The CDR3 region is CASSHGTAGYTF. The CDR3 DNA reads TGTGCCAGCAGCCACGGGACGGCTGGCTACACCTTC. The rearrangement links TRBV7-3 to TRBJ1-2; maybe TRBD1 (5 bases). The CDR3 loop spans 12 amino acids. Germline V gene data show CDR1 as SGHTA and CDR2 as FQGTGA. The germline V and J ends were trimmed by 5 bases and 7 bases, with 11 bases remaining between them.

The chain employs TRBV7-6 and TRBJ2-7; TRBD2 matches 14 bases. Losses at the gene ends were 1 base for V and 2 bases for J; bases not matched to a gene: 4. Germline V lookup: CDR1 SGHVS, CDR2 FNYEAQ. The CDR3 spans 17 residues. The CDR3 DNA sequence: TGTGCCAGCAGCTTAGTGGGACTAGCGGGAGATGCCTACGAGCAGTACTTC. It codes for CASSLVGLAGDAYEQYF.

The V gene is TRBV7-3, the J gene TRBJ2-3; D is undetermined. CDR3 length equals 14 residues. Germline CDR1 reads SGHTA; CDR2 reads FQGTGA. Trimming took 2 bases from V and 3 from J, leaving 9 bases between them. The CDR3 loop is CASSLSHRTDTQYF. DNA of the CDR3: TGTGCCAGCAGCTTATCCCATAGGACAGATACGCAGTATTTT.

The chain has TRBV24-1 and TRBJ2-3, with unresolved D. There are 14 residues in the CDR3. Germline CDR1 reads KGHDR; CDR2 reads SFDVKD. The germline V and J ends were trimmed by 3 bases and 0 bases, with 6 bases remaining between them. CDR3 DNA sequence: TGTGCCACCAGTGATAGGGTCAGCACAGATACGCAGTATTTT. Its translation is CATSDRVSTDTQYF.